The source of this T cell receptor beta chain is a study of cytomegalovirus exposure and HLA in healthy donors. As for the study in general: In a later analysis, the roughly 130 validation repertoires were reported to have used the same platform as the 600 to 800 first-cohort repertoires.

TCRdb's table, derived via immunoSEQ multiplex PCR, lists solely in-frame clones and lacks some. Among about 160,000 clones, about nine tenths were seen once, and the ten largest hold under 4.5%. Study results and limitations: It was 164 TCR beta chains that were listed as cytomegalovirus-associated.

Details on this clone: Its antigen is currently unknown.

V dropped 5 bases and J dropped 3 bases, with 8 bases sitting between them. Germline-derived CDR1 and CDR2 are MNHNS and SASEGT. The CDR3 extends over 12 amino acids. Sequencing used PBMCs. The rearrangement links TRBV6-1 to TRBJ2-7; the D gene is possibly TRBD1 (5 bases). This clonotype was obtained from a man younger than 30 in good health and CMV-seropositive. The CDR3 DNA sequence: TGTGCCAGCAGTAAGACAGTCTACGAGCAGTACTTC. The encoded protein is CASSKTVYEQYF.